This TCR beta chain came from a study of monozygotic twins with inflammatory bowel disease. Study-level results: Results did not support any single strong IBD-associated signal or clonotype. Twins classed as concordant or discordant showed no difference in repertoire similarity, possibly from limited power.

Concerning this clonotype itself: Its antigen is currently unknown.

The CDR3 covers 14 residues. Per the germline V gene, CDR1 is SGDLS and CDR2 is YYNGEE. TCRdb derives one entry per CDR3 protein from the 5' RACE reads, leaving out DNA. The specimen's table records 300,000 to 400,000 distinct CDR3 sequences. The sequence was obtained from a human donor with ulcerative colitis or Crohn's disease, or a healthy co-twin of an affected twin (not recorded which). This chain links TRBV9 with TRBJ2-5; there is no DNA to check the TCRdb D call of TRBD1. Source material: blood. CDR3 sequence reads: CASSPRTGLETQYF.